This is a list of T cell receptor beta chains from one sample in a study of blood T cell repertoires in COVID-19. Sequenced by immunoSEQ multiplex PCR; TCRdb stores in-frame clones only, minus some. Found here are about 130,000 clones, less than 90% of them singletons; the top ten hold about 6.2%. The sequencing input was peripheral blood. The receptors were sampled from a man older than 75 with active or convalescent COVID-19. Each CDR3 is given with its conserved first and last residue. D genes are given only for firm matches. Size tells how often a clone was seen (once, few, many) or the class of an expanded clone, and some rows leave it out.

TRBD1	TRBJ2-2	-	TRBV11-2	TGTGCCAGCAGCAAACAGGGGAGGGAGCTGTTTTTT	CASSKQGRELFF
-	TRBJ2-7	-	TRBV12-3/TRBV12-4	TGTGCCACCCAGAAGGGGGGGTCCTACGAGCAGTACTTC	CATQKGGSYEQYF
TRBD2	TRBJ2-3	-	TRBV3-1/TRBV3-2	TGTGCCAGCAGCCCCCTCCAGCGGGAGTATACAGATACGCAGTATTTT	CASSPLQREYTDTQYF
-	TRBJ1-1	-	TRBV4-2	TGTGCCAGCAGCCCAGCGTCTGAGAGAACTGAAGCTTTCTTT	CASSPASERTEAFF
-	TRBJ2-7	-	TRBV5-6	TGTGCCAGCAGCTCGGACACGATCTACGAGCAGTACTTC	CASSSDTIYEQYF
TRBD2	TRBJ2-3	-	TRBV3-1/TRBV3-2	TGTGCCAGCAGCGGCGGGGGGCAAGATACGCAGTATTTT	CASSGGGQDTQYF
TRBD2	TRBJ2-2	-	TRBV19	TGTGCCAGTAGTAGGACTAGCGGGAACACCGGGGAGCTGTTTTTT	CASSRTSGNTGELFF
-	TRBJ1-2	-	TRBV5-1	TGCGCCAGCAGCTTGGTCGTAGGGGTTAACTATGGCTACACCTTC	CASSLVVGVNYGYTF
TRBD1	TRBJ2-1	-	TRBV5-4	TGTGCCAGCAGCTTGGGACAGGGGAGTTACAATGAGCAGTTCTTC	CASSLGQGSYNEQFF
-	TRBJ1-1	-	TRBV12-3/TRBV12-4	TGTGCCACCAGTTCAGACACTGAAGCTTTCTTT	CATSSDTEAFF
-	TRBJ2-2	-	TRBV7-2	TGTGCCAGCAGCTTAGGACAGATAAACACCGGGGAGCTGTTTTTT	CASSLGQINTGELFF
-	TRBJ2-3	-	TRBV24-1	TGTGCCACCAGTGAATGGGGGCGCACAGATACGCAGTATTTT	CATSEWGRTDTQYF
TRBD2	TRBJ2-1	-	TRBV11-2	TGTGCCAGCAGCTTAGCGGGGGGGTACAATGAGCAGTTCTTC	CASSLAGGYNEQFF
TRBD1	TRBJ1-3	-	TRBV6-5	TGTGCCAGCAGGAATACAGGGGCAGGAAACACCATATATTTT	CASRNTGAGNTIYF
-	TRBJ2-7	-	TRBV3-1/TRBV3-2	TGTGCCAGCAGCCTCCGGGGGGCCCGGGACGAGCAGTACTTC	CASSLRGARDEQYF
-	TRBJ2-1	once	TRBV5-1	TGCGCCAGCAGCCCCCGGGATGACGGGGAGCAGTTCTTC	CASSPRDDGEQFF
-	TRBJ1-2	-	TRBV6-1	TGTGCCAGCAGTGAAGTAAACAGGGCTGGCTACACCTTC	CASSEVNRAGYTF
TRBD2	TRBJ2-7	-	TRBV7-9	TGTGCCAGCACCCCCTGGGAGGGTAGCTCCTACGAGCAGTACTTC	CASTPWEGSSYEQYF
-	TRBJ2-5	-	TRBV19	TGTGCCAGTAGTATAGCTAGAGGGGGTAAGATACAAGAGACCCAGTACTTC	CASSIARGGKIQETQYF
TRBD2	TRBJ2-1	-	TRBV6-5	TGTGCCAGCAGTTACCTGAGGGCGGGAGGGTACAATGAGCAGTTCTTC	CASSYLRAGGYNEQFF
-	TRBJ2-1	-	TRBV21-1	TGTGCCAGCAGCACAAAAACGGGACTCACTAGGGACAATGAGCAGTTCTTC	CASSTKTGLTRDNEQFF
-	TRBJ2-7	-	TRBV21-1	TGTGCCAGCAGCAAACTAGCGTTCTCCTACGAGCAGTACTTC	CASSKLAFSYEQYF
-	TRBJ1-2	-	TRBV28	TGTGCCAGCAGTTTCGGACAGAACTATGGCTACACCTTC	CASSFGQNYGYTF
-	TRBJ2-1	-	TRBV28	TGTGCCAGCAGTTTATTAGGGACAAACAATGAGCAGTTCTTC	CASSLLGTNNEQFF
-	TRBJ1-6	-	TRBV11-2	TGTGCCAGCAAAGGGGCATTCTATAATTCACCCCTCCACTTT	CASKGAFYNSPLHF
TRBD1	TRBJ2-5	once	TRBV5-3	TGTGCCAGAAGCCCCCCTGGGACAGGGGACACATACACCCAAGAGACCCAGTACTTC	CARSPPGTGDTYTQETQYF
TRBD1	TRBJ1-5	-	TRBV27	TGTGCCAGCAGACCCGGGACAGGGGCCCTTAGCAATCAGCCCCAGCATTTT	CASRPGTGALSNQPQHF
-	TRBJ1-4	-	TRBV27	TGTGCCAGCAGTGTTGACAGGCCTCAAAAACTGTTTTTT	CASSVDRPQKLFF
TRBD2	TRBJ2-5	-	TRBV5-6	TGTGCCAGCAGCTTAGCGGGAGCCGGGACCCAGTACTTC	CASSLAGAGTQYF
-	TRBJ1-2	-	TRBV2	TGTGCCAGCAGGCGGGAGACAGGCCGCTTGGGTGGCTACACCTTC	CASRRETGRLGGYTF
TRBD2	TRBJ2-5	-	TRBV7-9	TGTGCCAGCAGCTTAGCGCGCGGCGGGGGGATGGAGACCCAGTACTTC	CASSLARGGGMETQYF
TRBD2	TRBJ2-7	-	TRBV3-1/TRBV3-2	TGTGCCAGCAGCCAACCAACTAGCGGGAGGGCGAACGAGCAGTACTTC	CASSQPTSGRANEQYF
-	TRBJ1-4	-	TRBV2	TGTGCCAGCAGTGAAGCCGGGCAGGGATATGAAAAACTGTTTTTT	CASSEAGQGYEKLFF
-	TRBJ2-1	once	TRBV20-1	TGCAGTCAGGGGTACCACAATGAGCAGTTCTTC	CSQGYHNEQFF
-	TRBJ1-2	-	TRBV12-3/TRBV12-4	TGTGCCAGCAATCAGGACTCTGGCTATGGCTACACCTTC	CASNQDSGYGYTF
TRBD1	TRBJ2-7	-	TRBV9	TGTGCCAGCAGCGTAACGGGACAGGGAATCTACGAGCAGTACTTC	CASSVTGQGIYEQYF
TRBD1	TRBJ1-1	-	TRBV19	TGTGCCAGTAGTGCTAGGACAGGGACGTACACTGAAGCTTTCTTT	CASSARTGTYTEAFF
-	TRBJ1-5	-	TRBV10-3	TGTGCCATCAGTGAGTCGGGCGGGGACAATCAGCCCCAGCATTTT	CAISESGGDNQPQHF
TRBD2	TRBJ2-3	-	TRBV6-5	TGTGCCAGCGGACTAGCCCCCACCAGCACAGATACGCAGTATTTT	CASGLAPTSTDTQYF
-	TRBJ2-2	-	TRBV12-3/TRBV12-4	TGTGCCAGCAGTCGCAGGGAAACCGGGGAGCTGTTTTTT	CASSRRETGELFF
-	TRBJ2-7	-	TRBV19	TGTGCCAGTAGTTTGACAGTTTTAAGCTCCTACGAGCAGTACTTC	CASSLTVLSSYEQYF
TRBD1	TRBJ1-1	-	TRBV9	TGTGCCAGCAGCATCGGGACAGGGGGCCTCATGAACACTGAAGCTTTCTTT	CASSIGTGGLMNTEAFF
TRBD2	TRBJ2-7	-	TRBV5-4	TGTGCCAGCAGTGGGGGTGGCGGGGGGCGCTACGAGCAGTACTTC	CASSGGGGGRYEQYF
-	TRBJ2-1	-	TRBV2	TGTGCCAGCAGTGAAAGGGAGGCTTACTACAATGAGCAGTTCTTC	CASSEREAYYNEQFF
TRBD2	TRBJ2-7	-	TRBV19	TGTGCCAGTAGTGTCCTAGCGGGAGGGAACTACTACGAGCAGTACTTC	CASSVLAGGNYYEQYF
-	TRBJ1-6	-	TRBV6-5	TGTGCCAGCAGACAGGCCAGCTCCTATAATTCACCCCTCCACTTT	CASRQASSYNSPLHF
TRBD1	TRBJ2-7	-	TRBV14	TGTGCCAGCAGAGGACAGGGTTACGAGCAGTACTTC	CASRGQGYEQYF
-	TRBJ2-4	-	TRBV6-4	TGTGCCAGCAGTGACCGCTACCCGGCAGGTAACCTAGCCAAAAACATTCAGTACTTC	CASSDRYPAGNLAKNIQYF
-	TRBJ1-5	few	TRBV4-3	TGCGCCAGCAGCCAAGATCCCTTGTCGCGGCAGCCCCAGCATTTT	CASSQDPLSRQPQHF
TRBD1	TRBJ2-3	-	TRBV19	TGTGCCAGTAGCGAGGGGGCGGACACAGATACGCAGTATTTT	CASSEGADTDTQYF
-	TRBJ2-7	-	TRBV2	TGTGCCAGCAGTGACGGTGGCAGGGGGGCATACGAGCAGTACTTC	CASSDGGRGAYEQYF
TRBD1	TRBJ1-2	-	TRBV5-1	TGCGCCAGCAGCTTGGAACCGACAGGGTCGAATGGCTACACCTTC	CASSLEPTGSNGYTF
-	TRBJ1-5	once	TRBV10-3	TGTGCCGCACAGGGAACCGCCAACAATCAGCCCCAGCATTTT	CAAQGTANNQPQHF
-	TRBJ2-7	-	TRBV5-1	TGCGCCAGCAGCTTTTCAGACTCTACGAACGGGCAGTACTTC	CASSFSDSTNGQYF